The rows below give T cell receptor beta chains drawn from one sample of a study of T cells after yellow fever vaccination. TCRdb reanalysed the 5' RACE reads using MiXCR and keeps one entry per CDR3 protein. The sample holds about 400,000 distinct CDR3 sequences, 9.5% to 13% seen once. The sample consisted of PBMCs, taken on the day of the first yellow fever vaccination. The origin of the receptors is a man aged 18 to 30 who received the YFV17D yellow fever vaccine. Each CDR3 is given with its conserved first and last residue. D genes are given only for firm matches. Only some rows state a clone size, as once, few, many or a class for expanded clones.

J: TRBJ1-2; V: TRBV9; size: NA; D: NA; CDR3: CASSSGTYGYTF; DNA: TGTGCCAGCAGCTCTGGAACCTATGGCTACACCTTC
J: TRBJ1-4; V: TRBV2; size: few; D: TRBD1; CDR3: CASSRQGPNEKLFF; DNA: TGTGCCAGCAGTCGACAGGGTCCCAATGAAAAACTGTTTTTT
J: TRBJ1-1; V: TRBV7-2; size: many; D: NA; CDR3: CASSLEGLGTEAFF; DNA: TGTGCCAGCAGCTTAGAGGGGCTAGGCACTGAAGCTTTCTTT
J: TRBJ2-1; V: TRBV27; size: many; D: NA; CDR3: CASSEDSSYNEQFF; DNA: TGTGCCAGCAGTGAGGACAGCTCCTACAATGAGCAGTTCTTC
J: TRBJ2-5; V: TRBV7-3; size: NA; D: TRBD2; CDR3: CASSPYSGGTSQRKETQYF; DNA: TGTGCCAGCAGCCCCTATAGCGGGGGGACGTCCCAGCGAAAAGAGACCCAGTACTTC
J: TRBJ2-3; V: TRBV20-1; size: NA; D: TRBD2; CDR3: CSALGGAADTQYF; DNA: TGCAGTGCTCTCGGGGGGGCCGCAGATACGCAGTATTTT
J: TRBJ2-5; V: TRBV6-1; size: NA; D: NA; CDR3: CASTLPGRGVETQYF; DNA: TGTGCCAGCACCCTCCCCGGCCGGGGAGTAGAGACCCAGTACTTC
J: TRBJ2-7; V: TRBV9; size: NA; D: NA; CDR3: CASSVALLTYEQYF; DNA: TGTGCCAGCAGCGTAGCTTTGTTAACCTACGAGCAGTACTTC
J: TRBJ2-5; V: TRBV20-1; size: many; D: NA; CDR3: CSGYRGAEETQYF; DNA: TGCAGCGGATATCGGGGGGCAGAAGAGACCCAGTACTTC
J: TRBJ2-1; V: TRBV20-1; size: few; D: TRBD2; CDR3: CSARSSGGALSEQFF; DNA: TGCAGTGCTAGGTCAAGCGGGGGGGCCCTTAGTGAGCAGTTCTTC
J: TRBJ1-5; V: TRBV7-9; size: few; D: NA; CDR3: CASSLTGGHNQPQHF; DNA: TGTGCCAGCAGCTTAACGGGGGGCCACAATCAGCCCCAGCATTTT
J: TRBJ2-5; V: TRBV18; size: few; D: TRBD1; CDR3: CASSPPPGTEYQETQYF; DNA: TGTGCCAGCTCACCTCCTCCCGGGACAGAGTACCAAGAGACCCAGTACTTC
J: TRBJ1-1; V: TRBV4-2; size: few; D: NA; CDR3: CASSQVKFLEAFF; DNA: TGTGCCAGCAGCCAGGTGAAATTCCTTGAAGCTTTCTTT
J: TRBJ1-4; V: TRBV7-2; size: many; D: NA; CDR3: CASSRAINEKLFF; DNA: TGTGCCAGCAGCAGGGCTATCAATGAAAAACTGTTTTTT
J: TRBJ1-1; V: TRBV9; size: NA; D: NA; CDR3: CASSVAPGNTEAFF; DNA: TGTGCCAGCAGCGTAGCTCCGGGGAACACTGAAGCTTTCTTT
J: TRBJ2-3; V: TRBV5-4; size: few; D: NA; CDR3: CASSFGTIEGDTQYF; DNA: TGTGCCAGCAGCTTCGGAACAATCGAGGGAGATACGCAGTATTTT